This T cell receptor (beta chain) was sequenced in a study of blood T cell repertoires in COVID-19. Study in general: PBMCs, B-cell-depleted T cells, or T cells provided the cDNA or gDNA that made up the material.

TCRdb's copy holds only in-frame clones and misses some; the assay was immunoSEQ multiplex PCR. This table holds some 68,000 clones, about 87% found once. Germline-derived CDR1 and CDR2 are SGHRS and YFSETQ. This CDR3 is built from 17 residues. V was trimmed by 1 base and J by 0 bases, leaving 11 bases between them. The clonotype was recovered from a human donor in a cohort sampled during active COVID-19. Sequencing was carried out using peripheral blood. The V and J genes are TRBV5-1 and TRBJ1-6, with D possibly being TRBD1 (6 bases). CDR3 protein: CASSLSGGISYNSPLHF. CDR3 DNA sequence: TGCGCCAGCAGCTTGTCGGGGGGCATCTCCTATAATTCACCCCTCCACTTT. Based on the CDR3 plus reference TRBV5-1 and TRBJ1-6, the full variable domain is KAGVTQTPRYLIKTRGQQVTLSCSPISGHRSVSWYQQTPGQGLQFLFEYFSETQRNKGNFPGRFSGRQFSNSRSEMNVSTLELGDSALYLCASSLSGGISYNSPLHFGNGTRLTVT.